These 4 T cell receptor beta chains originate from one sample sequenced in a study of control samples from healthy donors and cancer patients. TCRdb's table, derived via immunoSEQ multiplex PCR, lists solely in-frame clones and lacks some. The sample shows 120,000 to 150,000 clones, about nine tenths of them seen only once. Input material: blood. These TCRs come from a man younger than 40 in good health.

J is TRBJ2-2 and V is TRBV15; 9 positions match TRBD1. Looked up from germline, CDR1 is LNHNV and CDR2 is YYDKDF (reference sequence). The CDR3 runs 16 residues. The V gene end was trimmed by 1 base and the J gene end by 3 bases; junction bases not matched to a gene: 3. The CDR3 region is CATSRGGQGHTGELFF. The DNA for the CDR3 is TGTGCCACCAGCAGAGGGGGACAGGGACACACCGGGGAGCTGTTTTTT.

The V gene is TRBV24-1, the J gene TRBJ2-3; D is ambiguous. The length of the CDR3 is 16 residues. Germline values: CDR1 KGHDR, CDR2 SFDVKD. V was cut by 4 bases and J by 3 bases, with 16 bases left in between. The CDR3 nucleotides are TGTGCCACCAGTGACCGAACTGGGATGTTGACAGATACGCAGTATTTT. Protein product: CATSDRTGMLTDTQYF.

The chain carries TRBV29-1 and TRBJ2-7; 10 nucleotides align to TRBD2. The length of the CDR3 is 11 residues. V lost 5 bases and J lost 6; bases outside the gene matches: 1. Germline loops: CDR1 SQVTM, CDR2 ANQGSEA. The CDR3 bases are TGCAGCGTTTGGACTAGCGGCGAGCAGTACTTC. Protein: CSVWTSGEQYF.

The V gene is TRBV7-9, the J gene TRBJ2-7; 14 nucleotides line up with TRBD2. The CDR3 has 19 residues. Germline loops: CDR1 SEHNR, CDR2 FQNEAQ (reference sequence). The junction had 9 bases not matched to a gene; V was cut back by 2 bases and J by 0 bases. The CDR3 loop reads CASSLTRGTSGGSSYEQYF. The CDR3 region has the DNA TGTGCCAGCAGCTTAACCCGGGGGACTAGCGGGGGCTCCTCCTACGAGCAGTACTTC. Full variable domain (remainder filled in from reference TRBV7-9 and TRBJ2-7): DTGVSQNPRHKITKRGQNVTFRCDPISEHNRLYWYRQTLGQGPEFLTYFQNEAQLEKSRLLSDRFSAERPKGSFSTLEIQRTEQGDSAMYLCASSLTRGTSGGSSYEQYFGPGTRLTVT.